Listed here are 23 T cell receptor beta chains from one sample, sequenced in a study of T cell responses to AZD1222 COVID-19 vaccine. The assay was immunoSEQ multiplex PCR, and TCRdb's table has in-frame clones only and misses some. The sample contains approximately 120,000 clones, approximately 89% of which appear only once. Sequencing was performed on peripheral blood, taken on day 0 of AZD1222 vaccination. The receptors originated from an adult in good health.

This clone was picked up one time. V and J are TRBV29-1 and TRBJ2-1; perhaps TRBD2 as D (6 bases). Per the germline V gene, CDR1 is SQVTM and CDR2 is ANQGSEA. The CDR3 is made up of 16 amino acids. Trimming stripped 1 base from V and 1 base from J, with 14 bases between. Here the CDR3 reads CSVEGRGTVSYNEQFF. Written as DNA, the CDR3 is TGCAGCGTTGAAGGCCGCGGGACTGTTTCCTACAATGAGCAGTTCTTC.

The gene calls are TRBV10-2 and TRBJ1-2; 9 bases fit TRBD1. After removal of 5 bases from V and 4 bases from J, the junction contained 8 bases not matched to a gene. CDR1 is WSHSY, CDR2 SAAADI, per germline. This CDR3 comprises 15 residues. The DNA of the CDR3 is TGCGCCAGCAGTTATTTTAGACAGGGGGGCTATGGCTACACCTTC. Its translation: CASSYFRQGGYGYTF.

The chain is built from TRBV11-2 and TRBJ1-5; D is ambiguous. V was trimmed by 0 bases and J by 5 bases, leaving 5 bases between them. The CDR3 has 13 residues. Germline CDR1 and CDR2: SGHAT and FQNNGV. The CDR3 nucleotides read TGTGCCAGCAGCTTAGAATTGGATCAGCCCCAGCATTTT. This translates into CASSLELDQPQHF. Full variable domain (missing parts from reference TRBV11-2 and TRBJ1-5): EAGVAQSPRYKIIEKRQSVAFWCNPISGHATLYWYQQILGQGPKLLIQFQNNGVVDDSQLPKDRFSAERLKGVDSTLKIQPAKLEDSAVYLCASSLELDQPQHFGDGTRLSIL.

This clone has a handful of counts. The rearrangement joins TRBV20-1 to TRBJ2-4; a possible D gene is TRBD2 (5 bases). CDR1 DFQATT and CDR2 SNEGSKA come from the germline V gene (reference sequence). This CDR3 has 15 residues. V was pared by 3 bases and J by 4 bases, with 16 bases between. As DNA, the CDR3 is TGCAGTGCTAGTAACACTAGGGAAGTTAAAAACATTCAGTACTTC. It encodes CSASNTREVKNIQYF.

The chain joins TRBV6-5 to TRBJ2-5; no clear D gene. The germline V and J ends were trimmed by 4 bases and 0 bases, with 9 bases remaining between them. Germline CDR1 reads MNHEY; CDR2 reads SVGAGI. The CDR3 is made up of 14 amino acids. CDR3 in amino acids: CASSSPAYQETQYF. As DNA, the CDR3 is TGTGCCAGCAGTTCCCCAGCGTACCAAGAGACCCAGTACTTC.

This clone was detected only once. The chain combines TRBV7-9 with TRBJ1-1, with D possibly being TRBD1 (6 bases). V was cut by 5 bases and J by 1 base, with 17 bases left in between. CDR1 and CDR2 (germline): SEHNR, FQNEAQ (reference sequence). CDR3 length: 16 residues. The CDR3 DNA reads TGTGCCAGCAGCCCAAAGGGCCTAGGGGGGAACACTGAAGCTTTCTTT. Residues: CASSPKGLGGNTEAFF. Combining the CDR3 with reference TRBV7-9 and TRBJ1-1 gives the whole variable domain DTGVSQNPRHKITKRGQNVTFRCDPISEHNRLYWYRQTLGQGPEFLTYFQNEAQLEKSRLLSDRFSAERPKGSFSTLEIQRTEQGDSAMYLCASSPKGLGGNTEAFFGQGTRLTVV.

The chain has TRBV6-5 and TRBJ2-1; TRBD2 agrees at 9 bases. CDR1 and CDR2 (germline): MNHEY, SVGAGI. This CDR3 region has 14 residues. V trimming: 7 bases; J trimming: 7 bases; junction bases outside the gene matches: 8. The DNA of the CDR3 is TGTGCCAGCACCAGAGCGGGAGGTGAGAATGAGCAGTTCTTC. As protein: CASTRAGGENEQFF.

The chain recombines TRBV12-5 with TRBJ1-5; D gene unclear. The CDR3 extends over 14 amino acids. The germline CDR1 and CDR2 sequences are LGHNT and FRNRAP. V lost 4 bases and J 7 bases, leaving 14 bases between the germline ends. CDR3 bases: TGTGCTAGTGGTTCGGGGATGGGGTACCAGCCCCAGCATTTT. It codes for CASGSGMGYQPQHF.

The chain combines TRBV2 with TRBJ1-4; D is uncertain. In germline, CDR1 is SNHLY, CDR2 FYNNEI. V lost 7 bases and J lost 8, with 11 bases in between. This CDR3 has 12 residues. CDR3 sequence: CASTGGWEKLFF. In DNA, the CDR3 is TGTGCCAGCACCGGCGGGTGGGAAAAACTGTTTTTT.

This chain links TRBV6-5 with TRBJ1-1; the D gene is possibly TRBD1 (5 bases). Germline CDR1 MNHEY, CDR2 SVGAGI. The germline V and J ends were trimmed by 6 bases and 1 base, with 9 bases remaining between them. The CDR3 extends over 13 amino acids. The CDR3 coding sequence is TGTGCCAGCAGAACAGGTCAGAACACTGAAGCTTTCTTT. Encoded protein: CASRTGQNTEAFF.

Written as DNA, the CDR3 is TGTGCCAGTAGCGGCTGGGCGGGGGAAAAACTGTTTTTT. It encodes CASSGWAGEKLFF. V is TRBV19 and J is TRBJ1-4; D is uncertain. Germline V gene lookup returns CDR1 LNHDA and CDR2 SQIVND (reference sequence). Trimming pared 6 bases from V and 8 bases from J, leaving 13 bases between. CDR3 length equals 13 residues. The full variable domain, in which reference TRBV19 and TRBJ1-4 provide the parts outside the CDR3, is DGGITQSPKYLFRKEGQNVTLSCEQNLNHDAMYWYRQDPGQGLRLIYYSQIVNDFQKGDIAEGYSVSREKKESFPLTVTSAQKNPTAFYLCASSGWAGEKLFFGSGTQLSVL.

The genes are TRBV29-1 and TRBJ2-2, with D possibly matching TRBD1 (6 bases). Per germline, CDR1 SQVTM and CDR2 ANQGSEA. The CDR3 totals 14 residues. The ends were cut back, 5 bases at V and 5 bases at J, with 15 bases in the middle. The CDR3: CSVRAGTLTGELFF. Here the CDR3 DNA reads TGCAGCGTTAGGGCCGGGACACTTACCGGGGAGCTGTTTTTT.

This clone was observed at least ten times. The V call is TRBV6-5, the J call TRBJ1-1; D gene ambiguous. The CDR3 loop spans 12 amino acids. The germline V gene has CDR1 MNHEY and CDR2 SVGAGI. Between the trimmed V and J ends, which lost 4 bases and 4 bases, there was a span of 7 bases. DNA for the CDR3: TGTGCCAGCAGTTCAGAGGGCACTGAAGCTTTCTTT. This encodes CASSSEGTEAFF.

This chain connects TRBV3-1 (or the pseudogene TRBV3-2) to TRBJ1-1, with 11 nucleotides matching TRBD1. V lost 3 bases and J lost 4; bases outside the gene matches: 10. This CDR3 comprises 17 residues. Germline values: CDR1 LGHDT, CDR2 YNNKEL (reference sequence). The CDR3 spells CASSHLDPGQGGTEAFF. CDR3 nucleotide sequence: TGTGCCAGCAGCCACCTGGATCCGGGACAGGGGGGCACTGAAGCTTTCTTT.

V usage is TRBV30 and J usage is TRBJ1-1; D gene uncertain. CDR3 length: 11 amino acids. The V gene's germline CDR1 is GTSNPN and CDR2 SVGIG (reference sequence). Deletions cut 7 bases from V and 0 bases from J, with 6 bases between. In DNA form, the CDR3 reads TGTGCCTCCACGCTGAACACTGAAGCTTTCTTT. Its protein product is CASTLNTEAFF.

CDR3 DNA: TGTGCCAGCAGCGCCGGGACAACCAATTCACCCCTCCACTTT. Its translation is CASSAGTTNSPLHF. The V and J genes are TRBV3-1 (or the pseudogene TRBV3-2) and TRBJ1-6, with TRBD1 as a possible D gene (6 bases). Trimming left V 5 bases short and J 7 bases short, with 12 bases between. Germline values: CDR1 LGHDT, CDR2 YNNKEL (reference sequence). CDR3 length equals 14 residues.

This clone was recorded only once. The genes are TRBV4-2 and TRBJ2-7; TRBD2 matches 8 bases. Germline V gives CDR1 LGHNA, CDR2 YNFKEQ. CDR3 length equals 14 residues. Trimming removed 4 bases from V and 1 base from J; junction bases left unmatched: 3. CDR3 amino acids: CASSLGTSSYEQYF. The CDR3 DNA reads as TGTGCCAGCAGCCTTGGGACTAGTTCCTACGAGCAGTACTTC.

This rearrangement joins TRBV5-1 to TRBJ2-5; D is undetermined. V lost 4 bases and J lost 5, with 15 bases in between. The CDR3 contains 14 residues. Per the germline V gene, CDR1 is SGHRS and CDR2 is YFSETQ. The CDR3 coding sequence is TGCGCCAGCAGCGAGGTATCCCCCGGGGAGACCCAGTACTTC. Protein product: CASSEVSPGETQYF.

This clone was seen a handful of times. The J gene is TRBJ2-7, the V gene TRBV13; D perhaps matches TRBD1 (5 bases). Germline assignment: CDR1 PRHDT and CDR2 FYEKMQ (reference sequence). CDR3 size: 13 residues. Trimming shortened V by 5 bases and J by 6 bases, and 14 bases separated the two germline ends. The CDR3 sequence: CASSEVQAIEQYF. CDR3 nucleotide sequence: TGTGCCAGCAGCGAGGTACAGGCTATCGAGCAGTACTTC.

The chain couples TRBV7-9 to TRBJ2-5; a weak D match, TRBD2 (7 bases). The V end was cut by 0 bases, the J end by 5 bases, with 22 bases between. Per the germline V gene, CDR1 is SEHNR and CDR2 is FQNEAQ (reference sequence). The CDR3 runs to 18 residues. The chain's CDR3 is CASSLARPGGRTVETQYF. Here the CDR3 DNA reads TGTGCCAGCAGCTTAGCGCGGCCCGGGGGGCGCACCGTTGAGACCCAGTACTTC.

The V call is TRBV4-2, the J call TRBJ1-5, with TRBD1 matching over 8 bases. The CDR3 consists of 14 residues. Germline CDR1 and CDR2: LGHNA and YNFKEQ. V lost 3 bases, J lost 5 bases, and 3 bases stayed unmatched. DNA of the CDR3: TGTGCCAGCAGCCAGTCAGGGGGCGATCAGCCCCAGCATTTT. Its translation: CASSQSGGDQPQHF.

The chain joins TRBV28 to TRBJ2-5, with a weak D call TRBD2 (6 bases). Trimming removed 5 bases from V and 7 bases from J, with 11 bases in between. The CDR3 has 12 amino acids. Per the germline V gene, CDR1 is MDHEN and CDR2 is SYDVKM. Here the CDR3 reads CASSPNGGTQYF. The DNA for the CDR3 is TGTGCCAGCAGTCCAAACGGGGGGACCCAGTACTTC. Full variable domain (rest looked up from reference TRBV28 and TRBJ2-5): DVKVTQSSRYLVKRTGEKVFLECVQDMDHENMFWYRQDPGLGLRLIYFSYDVKMKEKGDIPEGYSVSREKKERFSLILESASTNQTSMYLCASSPNGGTQYFGPGTRLLVL.

The CDR3 sequence is CASSETDTFCSNYEQYF. The CDR3 coding sequence is TGTGCCAGCAGCGAAACTGACACGTTCTGCTCTAACTACGAGCAGTACTTC. This chain links TRBV21-1 with TRBJ2-7; TRBD1 is the table's D call and was not checked against the DNA. TRBV21-1 is a listed pseudogene. This CDR3 is 17 amino acids long.